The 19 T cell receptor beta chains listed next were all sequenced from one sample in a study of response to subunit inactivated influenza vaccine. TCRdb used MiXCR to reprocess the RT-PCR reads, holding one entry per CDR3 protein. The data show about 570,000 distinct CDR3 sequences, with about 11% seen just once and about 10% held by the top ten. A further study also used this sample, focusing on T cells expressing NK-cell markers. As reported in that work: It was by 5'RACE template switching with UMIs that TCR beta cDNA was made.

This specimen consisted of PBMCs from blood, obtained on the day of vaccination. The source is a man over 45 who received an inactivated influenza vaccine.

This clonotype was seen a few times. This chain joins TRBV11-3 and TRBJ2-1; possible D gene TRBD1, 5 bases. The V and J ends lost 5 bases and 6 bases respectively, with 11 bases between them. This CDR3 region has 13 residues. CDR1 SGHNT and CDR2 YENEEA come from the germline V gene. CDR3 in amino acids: CASSLDRVNEQFF. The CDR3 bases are TGTGCCAGCAGCCTCGACAGAGTCAATGAGCAGTTCTTC.

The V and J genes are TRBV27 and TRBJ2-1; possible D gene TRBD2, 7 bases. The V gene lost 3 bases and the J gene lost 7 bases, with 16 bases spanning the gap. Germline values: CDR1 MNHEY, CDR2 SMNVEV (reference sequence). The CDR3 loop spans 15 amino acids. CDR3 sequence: CASSFGGAGGNEQFF. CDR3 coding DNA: TGTGCCAGCAGTTTTGGGGGGGCCGGGGGGAATGAGCAGTTCTTC.

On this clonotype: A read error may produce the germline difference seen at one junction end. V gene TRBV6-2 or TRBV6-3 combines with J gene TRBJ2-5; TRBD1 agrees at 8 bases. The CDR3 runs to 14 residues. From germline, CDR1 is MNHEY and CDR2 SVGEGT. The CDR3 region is CDSSQQGGKKTQYF. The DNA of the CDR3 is TGTGACAGCAGTCAACAGGGGGGCAAAAAGACCCAGTACTTC.

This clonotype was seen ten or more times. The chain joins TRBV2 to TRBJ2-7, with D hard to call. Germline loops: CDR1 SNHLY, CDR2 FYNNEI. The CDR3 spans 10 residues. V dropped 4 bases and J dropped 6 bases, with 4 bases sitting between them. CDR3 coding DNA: TGTGCCAGCAGTGTTTTCGAGCAGTACTTC. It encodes CASSVFEQYF. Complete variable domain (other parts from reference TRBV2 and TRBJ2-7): EPEVTQTPSHQVTQMGQEVILRCVPISNHLYFYWYRQILGQKVEFLVSFYNNEISEKSEIFDDQFSVERPDGSNFTLKIRSTKLEDSAMYFCASSVFEQYFGPGTRLTVT.

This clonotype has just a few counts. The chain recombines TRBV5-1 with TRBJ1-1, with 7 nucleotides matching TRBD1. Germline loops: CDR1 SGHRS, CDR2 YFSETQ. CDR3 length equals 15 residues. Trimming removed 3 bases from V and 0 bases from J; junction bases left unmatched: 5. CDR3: CASSSRTGMNTEAFF. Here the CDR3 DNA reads TGCGCCAGCAGCTCCCGGACAGGAATGAACACTGAAGCTTTCTTT.

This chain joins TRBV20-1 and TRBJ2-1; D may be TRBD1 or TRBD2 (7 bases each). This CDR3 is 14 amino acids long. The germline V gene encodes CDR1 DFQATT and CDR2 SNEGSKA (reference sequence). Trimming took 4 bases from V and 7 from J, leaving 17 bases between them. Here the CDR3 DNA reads TGCAGTGCTATCCGAGGCAGGGGGGGGAATGAGCAGTTCTTC. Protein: CSAIRGRGGNEQFF.

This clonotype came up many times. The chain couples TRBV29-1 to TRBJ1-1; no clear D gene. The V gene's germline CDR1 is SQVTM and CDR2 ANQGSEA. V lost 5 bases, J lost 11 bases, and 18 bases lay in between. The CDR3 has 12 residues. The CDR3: CSVSDTVKSAFF. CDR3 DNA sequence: TGCAGCGTTTCTGACACTGTTAAATCGGCTTTCTTT.

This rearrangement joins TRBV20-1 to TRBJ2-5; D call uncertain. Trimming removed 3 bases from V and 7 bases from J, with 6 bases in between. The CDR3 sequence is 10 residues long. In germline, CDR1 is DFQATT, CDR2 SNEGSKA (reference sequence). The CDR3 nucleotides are TGCAGTGCTAGTTCTATGACCCAGTACTTC. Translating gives CSASSMTQYF.

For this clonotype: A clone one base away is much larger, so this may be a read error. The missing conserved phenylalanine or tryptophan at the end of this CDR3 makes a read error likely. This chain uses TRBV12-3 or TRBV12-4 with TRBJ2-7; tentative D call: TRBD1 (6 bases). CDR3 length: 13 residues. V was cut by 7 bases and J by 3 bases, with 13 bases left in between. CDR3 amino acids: CASTPGQSYEQYI. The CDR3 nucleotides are TGTGCCAGCACCCCGGGACAAAGCTACGAGCAGTACATC.

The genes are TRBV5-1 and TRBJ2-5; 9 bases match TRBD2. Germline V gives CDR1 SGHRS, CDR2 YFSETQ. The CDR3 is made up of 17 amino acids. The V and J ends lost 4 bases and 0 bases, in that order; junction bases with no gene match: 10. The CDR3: CASSPPRGLANQETQYF. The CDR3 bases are TGCGCCAGCAGCCCACCCCGTGGACTAGCGAACCAAGAGACCCAGTACTTC.

CDR3 in DNA: TGCAGTGCTAGCAAAGGACTGGATGGCTACACCTTC. Its protein is CSASKGLDGYTF. The V call is TRBV20-1, the J call TRBJ1-2; D gene ambiguous. Germline CDR1 DFQATT, CDR2 SNEGSKA (reference sequence). This CDR3 has 12 residues. V dropped 3 bases and J dropped 6 bases, with 11 bases sitting between them.

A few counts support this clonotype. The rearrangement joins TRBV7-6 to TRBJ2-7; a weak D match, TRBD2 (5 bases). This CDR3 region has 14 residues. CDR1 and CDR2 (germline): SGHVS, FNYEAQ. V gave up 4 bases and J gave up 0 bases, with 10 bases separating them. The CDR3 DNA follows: TGTGCCAGCAGCTCCGGGGTCGTCTCCTACGAGCAGTACTTC. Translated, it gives CASSSGVVSYEQYF.

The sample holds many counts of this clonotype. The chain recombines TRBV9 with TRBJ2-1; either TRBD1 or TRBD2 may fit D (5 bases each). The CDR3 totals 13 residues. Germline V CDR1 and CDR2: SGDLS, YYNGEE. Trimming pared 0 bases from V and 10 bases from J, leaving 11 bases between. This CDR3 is CASSVGGTREQFF. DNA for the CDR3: TGTGCCAGCAGCGTAGGGGGGACCCGGGAGCAGTTCTTC.

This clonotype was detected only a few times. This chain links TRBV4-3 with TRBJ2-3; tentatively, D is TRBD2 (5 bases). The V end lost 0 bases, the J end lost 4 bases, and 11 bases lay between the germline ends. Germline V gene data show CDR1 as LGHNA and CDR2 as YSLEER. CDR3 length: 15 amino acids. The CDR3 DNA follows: TGCGCCAGCAGCCAAGAGAGCGGTTTAGCAGATACGCAGTATTTT. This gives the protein CASSQESGLADTQYF.

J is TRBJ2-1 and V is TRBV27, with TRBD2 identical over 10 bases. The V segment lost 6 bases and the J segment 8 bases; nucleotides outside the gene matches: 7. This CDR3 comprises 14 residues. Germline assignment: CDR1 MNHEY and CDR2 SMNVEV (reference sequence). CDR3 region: CASRPGTSVDEQFF. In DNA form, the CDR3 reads TGTGCCAGCAGACCTGGGACTAGCGTCGATGAGCAGTTCTTC.

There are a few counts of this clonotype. This CDR3 is CATSKYSYNEQFF. In DNA, the CDR3 is TGTGCCACCAGTAAGTATTCCTACAATGAGCAGTTCTTC. The V call is TRBV24-1, the J call TRBJ2-1; D is uncertain. V lost 6 bases, J lost 1 base, and 6 bases lay in between. From germline, CDR1 is KGHDR and CDR2 SFDVKD. The CDR3 is made up of 13 amino acids.

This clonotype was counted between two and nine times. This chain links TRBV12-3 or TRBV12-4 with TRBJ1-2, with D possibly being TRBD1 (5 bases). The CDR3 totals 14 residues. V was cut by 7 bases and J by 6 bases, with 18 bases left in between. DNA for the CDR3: TGTGCCAGCACCCACACGGGAGGGACTCATGGCTACACCTTC. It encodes CASTHTGGTHGYTF.

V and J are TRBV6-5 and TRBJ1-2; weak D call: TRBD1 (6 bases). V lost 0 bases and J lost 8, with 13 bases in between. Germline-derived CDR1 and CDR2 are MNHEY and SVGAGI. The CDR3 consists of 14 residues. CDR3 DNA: TGTGCCAGCAGTTACTCGAACGGGGGGGCCGGCTACACCTTC. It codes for CASSYSNGGAGYTF.

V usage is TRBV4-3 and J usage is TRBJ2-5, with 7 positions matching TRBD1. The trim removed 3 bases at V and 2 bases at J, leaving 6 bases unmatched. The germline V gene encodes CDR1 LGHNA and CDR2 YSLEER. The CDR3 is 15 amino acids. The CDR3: CASSQEPGQQETQYF. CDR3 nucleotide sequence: TGCGCCAGCAGCCAGGAACCGGGACAGCAAGAGACCCAGTACTTC.